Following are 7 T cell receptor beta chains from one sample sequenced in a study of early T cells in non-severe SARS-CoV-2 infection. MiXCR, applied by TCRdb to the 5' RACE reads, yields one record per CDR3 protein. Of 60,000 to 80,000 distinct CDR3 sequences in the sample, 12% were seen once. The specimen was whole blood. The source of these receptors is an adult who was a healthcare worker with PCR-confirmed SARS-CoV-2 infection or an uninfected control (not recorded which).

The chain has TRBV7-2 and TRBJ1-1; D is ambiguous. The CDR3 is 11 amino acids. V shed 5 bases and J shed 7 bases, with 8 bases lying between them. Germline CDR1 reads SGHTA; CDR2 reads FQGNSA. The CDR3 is CASSPYGEAFF. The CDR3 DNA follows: TGTGCCAGCAGCCCCTATGGTGAAGCTTTCTTT.

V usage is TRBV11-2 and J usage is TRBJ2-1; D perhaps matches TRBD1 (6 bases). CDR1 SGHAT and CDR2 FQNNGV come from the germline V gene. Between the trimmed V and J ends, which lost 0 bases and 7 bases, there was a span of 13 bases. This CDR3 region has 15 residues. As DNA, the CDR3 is TGTGCCAGCAGCTTAGATCATGCAGGGGAGAATGAGCAGTTCTTC. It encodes CASSLDHAGENEQFF.

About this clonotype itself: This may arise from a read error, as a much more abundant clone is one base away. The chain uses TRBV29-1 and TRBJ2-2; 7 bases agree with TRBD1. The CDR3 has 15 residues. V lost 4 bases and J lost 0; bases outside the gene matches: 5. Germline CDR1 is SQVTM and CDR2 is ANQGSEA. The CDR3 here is CSVVIGGTNTGELFF. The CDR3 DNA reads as TGCAGCGTTGTGATAGGGGGCACGAACACCGGGGAGCTGTTTTTT.

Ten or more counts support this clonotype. For the CDR3, the DNA is TGTGCCAGCAGCTTAGCGGGGGAGCATCAGCCCCAGCATTTT. It encodes CASSLAGEHQPQHF. V usage is TRBV7-8 and J usage is TRBJ1-5, with D possibly matching TRBD1 (5 bases). V lost 0 bases and J 5 bases, leaving 8 bases between the germline ends. Per germline, CDR1 SGHVS and CDR2 FQNEAQ. CDR3 length: 14 residues.

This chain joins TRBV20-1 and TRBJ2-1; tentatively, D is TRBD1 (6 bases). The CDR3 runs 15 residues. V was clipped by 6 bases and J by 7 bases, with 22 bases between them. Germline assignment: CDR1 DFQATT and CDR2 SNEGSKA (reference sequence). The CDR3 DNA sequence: TGCAGTGCCCGGATCAGGGCCCAGAGGGGGAATGAGCAGTTCTTC. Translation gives CSARIRAQRGNEQFF.

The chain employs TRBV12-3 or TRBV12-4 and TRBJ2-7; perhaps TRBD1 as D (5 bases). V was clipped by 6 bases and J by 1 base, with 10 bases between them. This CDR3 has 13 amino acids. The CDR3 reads CASSQGISYEQYF. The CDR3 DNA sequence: TGTGCCAGCAGCCAGGGTATATCCTACGAGCAGTACTTC.

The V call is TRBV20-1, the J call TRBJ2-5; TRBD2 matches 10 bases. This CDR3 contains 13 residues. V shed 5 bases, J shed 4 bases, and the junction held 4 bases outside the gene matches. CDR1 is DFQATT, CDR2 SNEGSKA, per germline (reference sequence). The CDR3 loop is CSAGPSGGETQYF. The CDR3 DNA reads TGCAGTGCTGGTCCTAGCGGGGGAGAGACCCAGTACTTC.